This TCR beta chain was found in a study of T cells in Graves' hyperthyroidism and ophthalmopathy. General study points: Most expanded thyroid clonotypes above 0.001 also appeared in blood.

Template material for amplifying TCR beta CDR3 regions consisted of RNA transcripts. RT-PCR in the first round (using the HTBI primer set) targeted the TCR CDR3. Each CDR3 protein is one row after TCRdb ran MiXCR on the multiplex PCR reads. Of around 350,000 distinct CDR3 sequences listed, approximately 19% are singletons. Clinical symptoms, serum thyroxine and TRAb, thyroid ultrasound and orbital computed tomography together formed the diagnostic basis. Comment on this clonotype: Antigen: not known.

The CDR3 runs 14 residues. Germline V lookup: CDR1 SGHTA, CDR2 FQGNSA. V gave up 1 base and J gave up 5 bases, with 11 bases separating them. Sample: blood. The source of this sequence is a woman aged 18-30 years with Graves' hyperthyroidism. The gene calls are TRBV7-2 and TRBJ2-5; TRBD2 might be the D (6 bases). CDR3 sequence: CASSLGASVETQYF. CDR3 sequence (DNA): TGTGCCAGCAGCTTAGGGGCTAGCGTGGAGACCCAGTACTTC.